The rows below give T cell receptor beta chains drawn from one sample of a study of response to subunit inactivated influenza vaccine. TCRdb reprocessed the RT-PCR reads via MiXCR and lists one record per CDR3 protein. The data show a few hundred thousand distinct CDR3 sequences, roughly a fifth seen once. The source was PBMCs from blood, collected about 20 months after vaccination. The receptors shown here come from a man aged 45 to 70 who received an inactivated influenza vaccine. The CDR3 runs from the conserved cysteine through the conserved F or W. Fields, in order: J gene, D gene, V gene, clone size, CDR3 DNA, CDR3 protein. A D gene is named only where the DNA matches it firmly. The size field is filled for only some rows; it gives once, few, many or a size class.

>TRBJ2-7|.|TRBV4-3|.
TGCGCCAGCAGCCAAGTGTTCACGGGATCAATTTTCGAGCAGTACTTC
CASSQVFTGSIFEQYF
>TRBJ2-2|.|TRBV5-1|many
TGCGCCAGCAGCGCCAGGGTCGACACCGGGGAGCTGTTTTTT
CASSARVDTGELFF
>TRBJ1-2|.|TRBV6-1|few
TGTGCCAGCAGTGAAGGCCCGGTCCAGGGGAACTATGGCTACACCTTC
CASSEGPVQGNYGYTF
>TRBJ1-1|.|TRBV20-1|.
TGCAGTCTCCTCTATAACACTGAAGCTTTCTTT
CSLLYNTEAFF
>TRBJ2-3|.|TRBV2|.
TGTGCCAGCACGGACACAGATACGCAGTGTTTT
CASTDTDTQCF
>TRBJ1-6|.|TRBV28|.
TGTGCCAGCAGTTTCTATCCTGATAATTCACCCCTCCACTTT
CASSFYPDNSPLHF
>TRBJ1-1|TRBD1|TRBV12-3/TRBV12-4|many
TGTGCCAGCAGTTTGGCGGGACAGGGCACTGAAGCTTTCTTT
CASSLAGQGTEAFF
>TRBJ1-1|.|TRBV4-1|.
TGCGCCAGCAGCCAGAACGGTTGGGGGGGGGATACTGAAGCTTTCTTT
CASSQNGWGGDTEAFF
>TRBJ1-5|.|TRBV3-1|.
TGTGCCAGCAGCCAAGGGGGTGGCAGGCACAATCAGCCCCAGCATTTT
CASSQGGGRHNQPQHF
>TRBJ2-1|.|TRBV28|.
TGTGCCAGCAGTTTCGTCTTCAATGAGCAGTTCTTC
CASSFVFNEQFF
>TRBJ2-2|TRBD2|TRBV4-3|.
TGCGCCAGCAGCCAAGCCCCGACTAGCGGTCGAAACACCGGGGAGCTGTTTTTT
CASSQAPTSGRNTGELFF
>TRBJ2-3|TRBD2|TRBV20-1|few
TGCAGTGCTAGCACCGGGACTAGTCCGGGGGATACGCAGTATTTT
CSASTGTSPGDTQYF
>TRBJ2-6|TRBD1|TRBV4-3|few
TGCGCCAGCAGCCAAGAGAGGTTCGAGACAGGGGTCTCTGGGGCCAACGTCCTGACTTTC
CASSQERFETGVSGANVLTF
>TRBJ1-1|.|TRBV25-1|many
TGTGCCAGCAGTGACTACACTGAAGCTTTCTTT
CASSDYTEAFF
>TRBJ1-1|.|TRBV12-3/TRBV12-4|many
TGTGCCAGCATCACAGGGTTCCGGCACACTGAAGCTTTCTTT
CASITGFRHTEAFF
>TRBJ1-5|TRBD1|TRBV20-1|.
TGCAGTGCTAGCTTAGGGGGCGCGGGCAATCAGCCCCAGCATTTT
CSASLGGAGNQPQHF
>TRBJ2-3|.|TRBV5-1|.
TGCGCCAGCACCAAGGACGGAACTAGCACAGATACGCAGTATTTT
CASTKDGTSTDTQYF
>TRBJ1-1|.|TRBV4-3|.
TGCGCCAGCAGCCAAGAACGCGACATAGGAGCTTTCTTT
CASSQERDIGAFF
>TRBJ2-7|.|TRBV20-1|.
TGCAGTGCTAGAGATCTCGGGCTCAGCTACGAGCAGTACTTC
CSARDLGLSYEQYF
>TRBJ1-1|.|TRBV5-4|few
TGTGCCAGCAGCTTGGGGGGACGGCTGAGGAACACTGAAGCTTTCTTT
CASSLGGRLRNTEAFF
>TRBJ2-6|.|TRBV29-1|few
TGCAGCGCGACAGCTGGGGCCAACGTCCTGACTTTC
CSATAGANVLTF
>TRBJ1-4|TRBD1|TRBV20-1|many
TGCAGTGCTAGCCCTATGGCAGGGGGCGAGGTTGGAAAACTGTTTTTT
CSASPMAGGEVGKLFF
>TRBJ2-1|TRBD2|TRBV7-2|few
TGTGCCAGCAGCCGGGGACTAGCGGAGTACAATGAGCAGTTCTTC
CASSRGLAEYNEQFF
>TRBJ2-7|.|TRBV28|few
TGTGCCAGCAGTTTACGGGGCTGGACGAATACAGGCGAGCAGTACTTC
CASSLRGWTNTGEQYF
>TRBJ1-2|.|TRBV7-9|.
TGTGCCAGCTTCTCCCAGGGGAGCTATGGCTACACCTTC
CASFSQGSYGYTF
>TRBJ2-7|.|TRBV7-6|few
TGTGCCAGCAGCATCACTGAAGGCGCTTACGAGCAGTACTTC
CASSITEGAYEQYF
>TRBJ2-1|.|TRBV12-3/TRBV12-4|.
TGTGCCAGCGGGAGGCCGACGGACAATGAGCAGTTCTTC
CASGRPTDNEQFF
>TRBJ1-2|.|TRBV29-1|few
TGCAGCGCCCACACAGGGTTCGGCTACACCTTC
CSAHTGFGYTF